This T cell receptor beta chain emerged from a study of OX40 agonist ivuxolimab in advanced cancers. Study as a whole: A mean age of around 66 years, range about 20 to 79, was recorded, and approximately 79% were male. Therapy given before enrollment (anti-PD-1, anti-PD-L1 or anti-CTLA-4) was allowed, and 35% to 45% had some.

Blood was sampled at baseline, cycle 4 day 1, and cycle 7 day 1. A note on this clone: Its antigen remains unknown.

Clones were sequenced by immunoSEQ multiplex PCR, and TCRdb holds only the in-frame ones, with some missing. This table has 65,000 to 95,000 clones, about 91% appearing once. The CDR3 runs 16 residues. With 2 bases removed from V and 7 bases from J, the gap between germline ends came to 21 bases. CDR1 and CDR2 (germline): SGDLS, YYNGEE. Notes on the study in general: Nonresponders, in some cases, also had low normalized T-cell clonal expansion.

The sequencing used CD4+ or CD8+ T cells sorted from blood, collected in a trial of the OX40 agonist ivuxolimab. This rearrangement joins TRBV9 to TRBJ1-2; possibly TRBD1 for D (5 bases). This receptor was identified in an adult with an advanced solid tumor such as melanoma, head and neck, liver or kidney cancer. CDR3 in DNA: TGTGCCAGCAGCGTGTACGGGGGACCAACGGCCTTTGGCTACACCTTC. It codes for CASSVYGGPTAFGYTF.